This T cell receptor (beta chain) was observed in a study of T cells in Graves' hyperthyroidism and ophthalmopathy (dated by TCRdb to between 2018 and 2021). As for the study more broadly: Peripheral blood samples were taken at the time of initial diagnosis, prior to any treatment. A discovery cohort of about a hundred patients, 43 with Graves' ophthalmopathy and 55 to 60 with stable Graves' hyperthyroidism, was used to find distinguishing TCR V-J signatures. Whether ophthalmopathy could be predicted prospectively was tested in an independent validation cohort made up of under 20 hyperthyroidism patients plus 17 patients who later progressed to ophthalmopathy. The approximately 100 discovery patients were divided at random into training and test sets in a 7:3 ratio. In addition, the study compared T-cell repertoires in thyroid tissue and in blood from roughly six Graves' hyperthyroidism patients. After blood sampling, hyperthyroidism patients were treated with methimazole at a starting dose of 30 mg daily, and ophthalmopathy patients were treated with high-dose intravenous methylprednisolone. According to the paper, TCR Vbeta CDR3 sequencing was carried out on more than 120 peripheral blood samples, which came from fewer than 50 ophthalmopathy, approximately 78 hyperthyroidism and 17 progressor patients.

In this sample, this clonotype turned up many times. The clone's antigen remains unknown. Per-nucleotide qualities are absent, and no much larger clonotype sits a single base away. The CDR3 runs 15 amino acids, cysteine and phenylalanine included. Just CDR3 DNA is preserved here, 45 bases in frame from base 1. Between the V and J ends, shortened by 0 bases and 6 bases respectively, the junction contains 14 bases. The germline V gene yields MNHEY for CDR1 and SVGAGI for CDR2. The TCR beta CDR3 regions were amplified from RNA transcripts. For the first round of RT-PCR on the TCR CDR3, the HTBI primer set was used together with the Qiagen OneStep RT-PCR kit. A second multiplex PCR round built the libraries, followed by size selection and purification. Sequencing of the libraries was done on an Illumina HiSeq2000 using paired-end 100 bp reads. The paper's processing steps were these. Raw data were processed with SOAPnuke, discarding reads with adapters, uncalled bases, mean Phred below 15, or no exact constant-primer or identifier match. High-quality paired reads were merged with COPE v1.2.5, and unique nucleotide sequences were defined as clonotypes. MiTCR v1.1 was used to align the clonotypes against IMGT TRBV, TRBD and TRBJ reference segments. The analysis was restricted to V-J combinations with a frequency above 0.0001, which together covered 99% to 99.2% of the repertoires. A TCS score was defined as the ratio between F50 (clonal expansion) and ExV (chaos), using BLOSUM62-based TCRdist between CDR3 peptides within each V-J. Welch's t-statistics and random forest reduced 500 to 550 V-J features to fewer than 15, which were used in a naive Bayes classifier (R e1071). TCRdb trimmed the raw reads at Q25, called clones with MiXCR and kept productive beta chains. Duplicate CDR3 protein sequences are folded into a single record with the most common DNA and genes. TCRdb's processing, not the authors', yielded these V and J calls. The sample data list under 400,000 distinct CDR3 sequences, and over 15% of these were observed just once. Roughly a sixth of the sample comes from the top ten.

General conclusions and limits of the study: Most expanded thyroid clonotypes (frequency above 0.001) were also found in blood, which suggests that blood repertoires may mirror thyroid immune responses. Sample size was not statistically predetermined, and investigators were not blinded to group allocation. A 13 V-J signature model separated ophthalmopathy from stable hyperthyroidism, with about 88% sensitivity and 81.08% specificity in cross-validation and 80%/75% in testing. During validation, the model predicted progression to ophthalmopathy a median of around 7 months ahead of onset, with 60% to 71% sensitivity and 72.22% specificity.

Ophthalmopathy patients had moderately to severely active disease, Clinical Activity Score of at least 3, NOSPECS grade of at least 4, and duration under 3 months. The study excluded patients with uncontrolled infections, other autoimmune diseases, pregnancy or lactation. Diagnoses relied on clinical symptoms, serum thyroxine and TRAb, thyroid ultrasound and orbital computed tomography. PBMCs were isolated from about 9.1 ml of fresh peripheral blood by Ficoll-Paque density gradient centrifugation. Total RNA was extracted using Trizol reagent, and RNA quality was assessed on an Agilent 2100 Bioanalyzer.

The chain employs TRBV6-5 and TRBJ1-2, and perhaps TRBD1 as D gene, on 5 matching bases. The receptor was isolated from a woman aged 40 to 55 with Graves' ophthalmopathy. Sequencing used blood. The DNA is as follows: TGTGCCAGCAGTTACTCGTTGAGGGGCCGGGATGGCTACACCTTC. This codes for CASSYSLRGRDGYTF.